The rows below give T cell receptor beta chains drawn from one sample of a study of blood T cell repertoires in COVID-19. The repertoire was sequenced with immunoSEQ multiplex PCR; TCRdb's copy has only in-frame clones and lacks some. Of about 70,000 clones detected, 82% appear once; the ten largest clones hold 8.5% to 10%. Sequencing was carried out using peripheral blood. Every receptor here comes from a woman of 80 years or more with acute or convalescent COVID-19. Both conserved end residues are part of each CDR3. D genes are given only for firm matches. Some rows mark clone size as missing; the rest say once, few, many or name a class of expanded clone.

J gene,clone size,V gene,D gene,CDR3 DNA,CDR3 protein
TRBJ2-2,once,TRBV18,TRBD2,TGTGCCAGCTCACCAGGGCTAGCGGGTCTCACCGGGGAGCTGTTTTTT,CASSPGLAGLTGELFF
TRBJ2-1,.,TRBV27,.,TGTGCCAGCAGTTTGGTGTCTCCTAGCTCCTACAATGAGCAGTTCTTC,CASSLVSPSSYNEQFF
TRBJ2-1,.,TRBV5-8,.,TGTGCCAGCAGCCCCCAAGCCGGTTCGGGGGCCTACAATGAGCAGTTCTTC,CASSPQAGSGAYNEQFF
TRBJ2-1,.,TRBV6-2/TRBV6-3,.,TGTGCCAGCAGTTATGGGGGGGGCCTATACAATGAGCAGTTCTTC,CASSYGGGLYNEQFF
TRBJ2-5,.,TRBV30,.,TGTGCCTGGGGTACAGGGCGAACACAAGAGACCCAGTACTTC,CAWGTGRTQETQYF
TRBJ2-1,.,TRBV9,TRBD2,TGTGCCAGCAGCGTAGAAACTAGCGTCGTGGGGAATGAGCAGTTCTTC,CASSVETSVVGNEQFF
TRBJ2-1,few,TRBV3-1/TRBV3-2,TRBD2,TGTGCCAGCAGCCCATTCACTAGCGGGGGGTACAATGAGCAGTTCTTC,CASSPFTSGGYNEQFF
TRBJ1-3,.,TRBV5-6,.,TGTGCCAGCAGCTTGACACAGGGTGGAAACACCATATATTTT,CASSLTQGGNTIYF
TRBJ1-1,.,TRBV29-1,.,TGCAGCGTTGAATGGTTGGACAGAGAGCGCCGTAGAGCTTTCTTT,CSVEWLDRERRRAFF
TRBJ2-6,few,TRBV18,TRBD1,TGTGCCAGCTCACCCTCGGACAGGTGGGTTTACTCTGGGGCCAACGTCCTGACTTTC,CASSPSDRWVYSGANVLTF